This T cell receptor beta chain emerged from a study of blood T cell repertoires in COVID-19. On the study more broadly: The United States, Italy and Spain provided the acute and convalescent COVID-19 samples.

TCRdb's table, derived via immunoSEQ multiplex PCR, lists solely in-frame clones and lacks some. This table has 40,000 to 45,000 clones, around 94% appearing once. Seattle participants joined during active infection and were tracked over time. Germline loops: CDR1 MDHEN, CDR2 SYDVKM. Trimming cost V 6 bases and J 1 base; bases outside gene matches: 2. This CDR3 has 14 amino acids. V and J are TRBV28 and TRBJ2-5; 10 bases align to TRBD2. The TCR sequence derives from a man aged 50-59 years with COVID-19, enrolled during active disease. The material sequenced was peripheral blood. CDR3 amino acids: CASSPSGGQETQYF. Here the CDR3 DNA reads TGTGCCAGCAGCCCTAGCGGGGGCCAAGAGACCCAGTACTTC. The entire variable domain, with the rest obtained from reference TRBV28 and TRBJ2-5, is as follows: DVKVTQSSRYLVKRTGEKVFLECVQDMDHENMFWYRQDPGLGLRLIYFSYDVKMKEKGDIPEGYSVSREKKERFSLILESASTNQTSMYLCASSPSGGQETQYFGPGTRLLVL.